A selection of T cell receptor beta chains follows, all from one sample in a study of T cell responses to AZD1222 COVID-19 vaccine. Data came from immunoSEQ multiplex PCR; TCRdb stores just in-frame clones and leaves some out. The repertoire has 99,000 or so clones, around 91% of them found once; the top ten carry roughly a sixth. The starting material was peripheral blood, obtained on day 0 of AZD1222 vaccination. Receptors originate from an adult in good health. CDR3s leave out the opening cysteine and the closing phenylalanine or tryptophan. The order of the fields is V gene, J gene, CDR3 protein.

v_call: TRBV27
j_call: TRBJ1-3
cdr3_aa: ASSPLQGPYGNTIY

v_call: TRBV7-3
j_call: TRBJ2-7
cdr3_aa: ASSLGTGAYYEQY

v_call: TRBV19
j_call: TRBJ1-2
cdr3_aa: ASSIGHLGGYT

v_call: TRBV10-1
j_call: TRBJ2-2
cdr3_aa: ASSGPPRAGELF

v_call: TRBV5-1
j_call: TRBJ1-4
cdr3_aa: ASSQDVNEKLF

v_call: TRBV18
j_call: TRBJ1-1
cdr3_aa: ASSYPGVSGRVTEAF

v_call: TRBV11-2
j_call: TRBJ2-2
cdr3_aa: ASSSAQARELF

v_call: TRBV6-5
j_call: TRBJ1-5
cdr3_aa: ASSYAEYSNQPQH

v_call: TRBV29-1
j_call: TRBJ2-7
cdr3_aa: SGQGQDDYEQY

v_call: TRBV30
j_call: TRBJ1-1
cdr3_aa: AWSVGSLTGKRFTEAF

v_call: TRBV6-5
j_call: TRBJ1-1
cdr3_aa: ASSYFGTRGTEAF

v_call: TRBV12-3/TRBV12-4
j_call: TRBJ1-1
cdr3_aa: ASSLALGAEAF

v_call: TRBV15
j_call: TRBJ2-1
cdr3_aa: ATSRDRYRLHNEQF

v_call: TRBV7-9
j_call: TRBJ1-2
cdr3_aa: ASSHTGRLKGYGYT

v_call: TRBV10-2
j_call: TRBJ2-4
cdr3_aa: ASTPAGGRLVFGGAKNIQY

v_call: TRBV6-5
j_call: TRBJ1-2
cdr3_aa: ASTRRGNDGYT

v_call: TRBV30
j_call: TRBJ1-6
cdr3_aa: ACFRTDRSPLH